Listed below are T cell receptor beta chains from one sample, sequenced in a study of blood T cell repertoires in COVID-19. Clones were read by immunoSEQ multiplex PCR, and TCRdb kept only the in-frame ones, dropping some. Among a few hundred thousand clones listed, roughly 87% were seen once. What was sequenced was PBMCs or T cells enriched from blood (not recorded which). These receptors came from a woman in her 30s who had recovered from COVID-19. Both conserved end residues are part of each CDR3. The D gene is left open where the match is weak. The size of a clone is reported for some rows only, either as once, few or many, or as a class for expanded clones.

D gene: TRBD1
V gene: TRBV19
J gene: TRBJ1-2
CDR3 length: 15
clone size: NA
CDR3 DNA: TGTGCCAGTAGGAACCCACAGGGGCCGGACTATGGCTACACCTTC
CDR3 protein: CASRNPQGPDYGYTF

D gene: TRBD1
V gene: TRBV3-1/TRBV3-2
J gene: TRBJ1-2
CDR3 length: 15
clone size: NA
CDR3 DNA: TGTGCCAGCAGCCTCTCGACAGGGGGAGGTTATGGCTACACCTTC
CDR3 protein: CASSLSTGGGYGYTF

D gene: TRBD1
V gene: TRBV28
J gene: TRBJ2-5
CDR3 length: 12
clone size: NA
CDR3 DNA: TGTGCCAGCAACCGACAGGGGGAGACCCAGTACTTC
CDR3 protein: CASNRQGETQYF

D gene: TRBD2
V gene: TRBV7-2
J gene: TRBJ2-3
CDR3 length: 15
clone size: NA
CDR3 DNA: TGTGCCAGCAGCTTAGCGGGGGGGAGCACAGATACGCAGTATTTT
CDR3 protein: CASSLAGGSTDTQYF

D gene: TRBD1
V gene: TRBV9
J gene: TRBJ1-2
CDR3 length: 14
clone size: NA
CDR3 DNA: TGTGCCAGCAGCGCTCGGACAGGGGAAGGTGGCTACACCTTC
CDR3 protein: CASSARTGEGGYTF

D gene: TRBD1
V gene: TRBV9
J gene: TRBJ2-1
CDR3 length: 17
clone size: NA
CDR3 DNA: TGTGCCAGCAGCGCGAGACAGGGAAGGGGTTCCTACAATGAGCAGTTCTTC
CDR3 protein: CASSARQGRGSYNEQFF

D gene: TRBD1
V gene: TRBV9
J gene: TRBJ1-4
CDR3 length: 15
clone size: once
CDR3 DNA: TGTGCCAGCAGCGTCAGGGGGGTGTCTAATGAAAAACTGTTTTTT
CDR3 protein: CASSVRGVSNEKLFF

D gene: NA
V gene: TRBV7-9
J gene: TRBJ2-1
CDR3 length: 16
clone size: NA
CDR3 DNA: TGTGCCAGCAGCCCCCTTACAGGAAGCTCCTACAATGAGCAGTTCTTC
CDR3 protein: CASSPLTGSSYNEQFF

D gene: TRBD2
V gene: TRBV24-1
J gene: TRBJ2-7
CDR3 length: 16
clone size: NA
CDR3 DNA: TGTGCCACCAGTGATTTTGGGACTAGCGGTTCCTACGAGCAGTACTTC
CDR3 protein: CATSDFGTSGSYEQYF

D gene: NA
V gene: TRBV3-1/TRBV3-2
J gene: TRBJ1-6
CDR3 length: 17
clone size: NA
CDR3 DNA: TGTGCCAGCAGCCAAGAAGTAACATTGACCTATAATTCACCCCTCCACTTT
CDR3 protein: CASSQEVTLTYNSPLHF